These 17 T cell receptor beta chains came from one sample sequenced in a study of T cell repertoires in cytomegalovirus infection. MiXCR was run by TCRdb on the reads, yielding one entry per CDR3 protein. The table lists about 360,000 distinct CDR3 sequences, 15% to 20% of them singletons. The sample comprised PBMCs. The receptors come from a human donor in good health (CMV status not recorded). Some clones in this sample may be carry-over from other donors' samples.

The rearrangement uses TRBV19 and TRBJ1-4; TRBD1 matches at 9 bases. The germline gives CDR1 LNHDA, CDR2 SQIVND (reference sequence). V was pared by 11 bases and J by 7 bases, with 8 bases of the junction left unmatched. The CDR3 is made up of 13 amino acids. CDR3 coding DNA: TGTGCCTGCTCTGACAGGGGGGGTGAAAAACTGTTTTTT. Encoded protein: CACSDRGGEKLFF.

The rearrangement uses TRBV2 and TRBJ2-7; a possible D gene is TRBD1 (5 bases). The germline V gene encodes CDR1 SNHLY and CDR2 FYNNEI. The CDR3 is made up of 12 amino acids. V gave up 6 bases and J gave up 10 bases, with 16 bases separating them. Here the CDR3 reads CASRLDRILQYF. DNA for the CDR3: TGTGCCAGCAGACTCGACAGAATTCTTCAGTACTTC.

The chain carries TRBV5-1 and TRBJ2-1; 7 bases line up with TRBD2. CDR1 and CDR2 (germline): SGHRS, YFSETQ. Germline trimming cut 0 bases from V and 3 bases from J; bases unmatched to any gene: 9. The CDR3 consists of 17 residues. The CDR3 here is CASSLGEGPRGYNEQFF. DNA for the CDR3: TGCGCCAGCAGCTTGGGGGAGGGGCCACGGGGCTACAATGAGCAGTTCTTC.

This clonotype has ten or more counts. The V gene is TRBV19, the J gene TRBJ2-1; possibly TRBD1 or TRBD2 for D (5 bases each). The germline CDR1 and CDR2 sequences are LNHDA and SQIVND (reference sequence). This CDR3 has 14 amino acids. V lost 5 bases and J lost 8, with 16 bases in between. CDR3 amino acids: CASSHNRDVDEQFF. DNA for the CDR3: TGTGCCAGTAGTCACAACCGGGACGTTGATGAGCAGTTCTTC.

This clonotype turned up a few times. The rearrangement links TRBV5-1 to TRBJ2-2, with no clear D. The CDR3 totals 15 residues. The germline V and J ends were trimmed by 5 bases and 7 bases, with 18 bases remaining between them. The germline gives CDR1 SGHRS, CDR2 YFSETQ. The CDR3 loop reads CASRSDPLSGGELFF. The CDR3 DNA reads as TGCGCCAGCAGGTCGGACCCACTCTCGGGCGGGGAGCTGTTTTTT.

This clonotype was counted only a few times. The chain links TRBV6-4 to TRBJ2-5, with TRBD2 identical over 12 bases. CDR1 is MRHNA, CDR2 SNTAGT, per germline. This CDR3 has 19 residues. J lost 4 bases, V lost 3 bases, and 15 bases had no gene match. CDR3 region: CASSEPAPSGGAGGETQYF. The CDR3 nucleotides read TGTGCCAGCAGTGAGCCGGCCCCTAGCGGGGGGGCCGGTGGAGAGACCCAGTACTTC.

This clonotype was counted between two and nine times. The CDR3, as DNA: TGCAGTGCTAGTTTATCAACAGATACGCAGTATTTT. Translating it yields CSASLSTDTQYF. The chain is built from TRBV20-1 and TRBJ2-3; no clear D. V was shortened by 3 bases and J by 3 bases, with 7 bases between the two germline ends. The CDR3 contains 12 residues. The germline CDR1 and CDR2 sequences are DFQATT and SNEGSKA (reference sequence).

The V call is TRBV7-3, the J call TRBJ2-3, with 8 bases lining up with TRBD2. The CDR3 is 16 residues long. Germline CDR1 is SGHTA and CDR2 is FQGTGA. After removal of 5 bases from V and 7 bases from J, the junction contained 14 bases not matched to a gene. The CDR3 region is CASSRSAGGPVHTQYF. The CDR3 DNA reads as TGTGCCAGCAGCCGTTCGGCGGGAGGCCCCGTACATACGCAGTATTTT.

Note on this clonotype: A read error may be the cause here, since a much bigger clone is one base away. The chain carries TRBV9 and TRBJ2-7, with D possibly matching TRBD2 (6 bases). From germline, CDR1 is SGDLS and CDR2 YYNGEE. The CDR3 length is 15 residues. The germline V and J ends were trimmed by 1 base and 5 bases, with 16 bases remaining between them. CDR3 protein: CASSVNPAGYNEQYF. CDR3 DNA sequence: TGTGCCAGCAGCGTAAATCCGGCGGGATACAACGAGCAGTACTTC. Looking up the rest from reference TRBV9 and TRBJ2-7 gives the full variable domain: DSGVTQTPKHLITATGQRVTLRCSPRSGDLSVYWYQQSLDQGLQFLIQYYNGEERAKGNILERFSAQQFPDLHSELNLSSLELGDSALYFCASSVNPAGYNEQYFGPGTRLTVT.

This clonotype appeared a few times. This rearrangement joins TRBV6-1 to TRBJ2-5; D is possibly TRBD1 (6 bases). This CDR3 spans 15 amino acids. V was clipped by 5 bases and J by 5 bases, with 18 bases between them. Germline CDR1 is MNHNS and CDR2 is SASEGT. The CDR3 nucleotides are TGTGCCAGCAGTTACCGACAGGCTTCGACCGAGACCCAGTACTTC. It encodes CASSYRQASTETQYF.

There are many counts of this clonotype. The V gene is TRBV7-2, the J gene TRBJ2-6; tentatively, D is TRBD2 (6 bases). Per the germline V gene, CDR1 is SGHTA and CDR2 is FQGNSA. This CDR3 is 17 amino acids long. V lost 5 bases to trimming and J lost 0 bases, with 14 bases between them. CDR3 protein: CASSTRAGSSGANVLTF. CDR3 nucleotides: TGTGCCAGCAGCACCCGGGCGGGGAGCTCTGGGGCCAACGTCCTGACTTTC.

Many counts were recorded for this clonotype. This chain connects TRBV29-1 to TRBJ1-1; D gene ambiguous. From germline, CDR1 is SQVTM and CDR2 ANQGSEA. The V gene lost 7 bases and the J gene lost 0 bases, with 12 bases spanning the gap. The CDR3 contains 13 residues. CDR3 sequence: CSAKRSLNTEAFF. CDR3 coding DNA: TGCAGCGCGAAACGGAGTTTGAACACTGAAGCTTTCTTT. Full variable domain (remainder filled in from reference TRBV29-1 and TRBJ1-1): SAVISQKPSRDICQRGTSLTIQCQVDSQVTMMFWYRQQPGQSLTLIATANQGSEATYESGFVIDKFPISRPNLTFSTLTVSNMSPEDSSIYLCSAKRSLNTEAFFGQGTRLTVV.

The rearrangement joins TRBV11-2 to TRBJ2-1; D tentatively fits TRBD1 or TRBD2 (6 bases each). CDR3 length: 17 residues. The V and J ends lost 3 bases and 6 bases respectively, with 21 bases between them. Germline loops: CDR1 SGHAT, CDR2 FQNNGV. CDR3 residues: CASSFVRGTRGGNEQFF. Here the CDR3 DNA reads TGTGCCAGCAGCTTCGTCAGGGGTACAAGGGGAGGCAATGAGCAGTTCTTC.

The table lists this clonotype with many counts. V and J are TRBV19 and TRBJ2-1; D unclear. Germline V gives CDR1 LNHDA, CDR2 SQIVND (reference sequence). The CDR3 has 12 amino acids. Between the trimmed V and J ends, which lost 3 bases and 8 bases, there was a span of 8 bases. Here the CDR3 reads CASSIRTDEQFF. CDR3 bases: TGTGCCAGTAGTATTCGGACGGATGAGCAGTTCTTC.

Many counts were recorded for this clonotype. V gene TRBV7-2 combines with J gene TRBJ2-1; 14 nucleotides match TRBD2. The CDR3 is made up of 16 amino acids. CDR1 and CDR2 from the germline V gene are SGHTA and FQGNSA. The trim removed 3 bases at V and 2 bases at J, leaving 0 bases unmatched. DNA of the CDR3: TGTGCCAGCAGCTTGACTAGCGGGGGGGCCTACAATGAGCAGTTCTTC. As protein: CASSLTSGGAYNEQFF.

About this clonotype: A clone one base away is much larger, so this may be a read error. This chain connects TRBV7-2 to TRBJ2-7; D possibly matches TRBD1 or TRBD2 (6 bases each). The CDR3 extends over 13 amino acids. In germline, CDR1 is SGHTA, CDR2 FQGNSA. CDR3 in DNA: TGTGCCAGCAGCTTAGCGGGGGGCCGGGAGCGGTACTTC. Amino acid sequence: CASSLAGGRERYF. Using reference TRBV7-2 and TRBJ2-7 for the parts outside the CDR3, the full variable domain is GAGVSQSPSNKVTEKGKDVELRCDPISGHTALYWYRQSLGQGLEFLIYFQGNSAPDKSGLPSDRFSAERTGGSVSTLTIQRTQQEDSAVYLCASSLAGGRERYFGPGTRLTVT.

The rearrangement joins TRBV5-1 to TRBJ1-6; D call uncertain. The germline V gene encodes CDR1 SGHRS and CDR2 YFSETQ. The CDR3 covers 17 residues. Trimming removed 0 bases at V and 8 bases at J, with 18 bases between. Written as DNA, the CDR3 is TGCGCCAGCAGCTTGGGCGGCGGAGGCCCTTCGGATTCACCCCTCCACTTT. Residues: CASSLGGGGPSDSPLHF.